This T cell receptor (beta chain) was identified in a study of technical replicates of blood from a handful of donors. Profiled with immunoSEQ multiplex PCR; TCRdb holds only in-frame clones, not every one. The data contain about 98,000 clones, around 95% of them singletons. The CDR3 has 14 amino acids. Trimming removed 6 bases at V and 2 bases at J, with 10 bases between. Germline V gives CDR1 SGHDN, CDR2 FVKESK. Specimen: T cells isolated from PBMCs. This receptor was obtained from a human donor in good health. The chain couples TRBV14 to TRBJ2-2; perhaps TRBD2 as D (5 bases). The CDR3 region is CASSIGLNTGELFF. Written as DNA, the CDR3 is TGTGCCAGCAGTATAGGACTTAACACCGGGGAGCTGTTTTTT.